Below, 16 T cell receptor beta chains from the same sample are listed, as sequenced in a study of blood T cell repertoires in COVID-19 (dated by TCRdb to 2020 to 2022). The method was the immunoSEQ multiplex PCR assay. TCRdb retrieved this table from immuneACCESS and kept in-frame rearrangements only. Not all clones are present; in checked studies, unresolved V genes account for under half, and no reason is known for the remainder. The sample data list 300,000 to 400,000 clones, and about 90% of these were observed just once. The top ten hold 2.3% of the sample. The specimen sequenced was peripheral blood. The source is a woman in her fifties or sixties with COVID-19, enrolled during active disease.

The chain couples TRBV29-1 to TRBJ1-4; perhaps TRBD1 as D (6 bases). Per germline, CDR1 SQVTM and CDR2 ANQGSEA. The CDR3 has 17 residues. V gave up 0 bases and J gave up 0 bases, with 14 bases separating them. This chain's CDR3 is CSVEDPQDSATNEKLFF. In DNA form, the CDR3 reads TGCAGCGTTGAAGATCCACAGGACAGTGCAACTAATGAAAAACTGTTTTTT.

The chain carries TRBV11-2 and TRBJ2-7, with D possibly being TRBD1 (6 bases). The ends were cut back, 5 bases at V and 4 bases at J, with 12 bases in the middle. The CDR3 sequence is 13 residues long. Germline V gene lookup returns CDR1 SGHAT and CDR2 FQNNGV. CDR3 nucleotides: TGTGCCAGCAGCCCTTCGGACAGTTACGAGCAGTACTTC. Translated: CASSPSDSYEQYF.

This clone was detected ten times or more. The CDR3 sequence: CASSPQRGQGAYGYTF. The DNA of the CDR3 is TGTGCCAGTAGTCCTCAGCGTGGACAGGGGGCGTATGGCTACACCTTC. The chain uses TRBV19 and TRBJ1-2; 11 bases match TRBD1. The germline V gene has CDR1 LNHDA and CDR2 SQIVND (reference sequence). The CDR3 sequence is 16 residues long. Germline trimming cut 5 bases from V and 5 bases from J; bases unmatched to any gene: 10.

CDR3: CASSLSRGQETQYF. CDR3 coding DNA: TGTGCCAGCAGTCTTTCCCGGGGCCAAGAGACCCAGTACTTC. The chain has TRBV28 and TRBJ2-5, with D perhaps matching TRBD2 (5 bases). The V and J ends lost 5 bases and 1 base respectively, with 11 bases between them. The CDR3 totals 14 residues. Germline CDR1 is MDHEN and CDR2 is SYDVKM.

The CDR3 coding sequence is TGCGCCAGCAGCCAAGGACTGGCCGGACGGGATTACGGAGGGGAGACCCAGTACTTC. It is translated as CASSQGLAGRDYGGETQYF. The chain joins TRBV4-1 to TRBJ2-5; D possibly corresponds to TRBD2 (6 bases). Germline CDR1 reads MGHRA; CDR2 reads YSYEKL. The CDR3 totals 19 residues. The ends were cut back, 1 base at V and 5 bases at J, with 26 bases in the middle.

DNA of the CDR3: TGCAGTGTAAGAACAGCTGAAGCTTTCTTT. The encoded protein is CSVRTAEAFF. The rearrangement joins TRBV20-1 to TRBJ1-1; D gene ambiguous. Germline CDR1 and CDR2: DFQATT and SNEGSKA (reference sequence). The germline V and J ends were trimmed by 7 bases and 6 bases, with 9 bases remaining between them. The CDR3 totals 10 residues.

This chain connects TRBV19 to TRBJ2-5; 14 bases are shared with TRBD2. CDR1 and CDR2 (germline): LNHDA, SQIVND (reference sequence). The CDR3 loop spans 18 amino acids. V was clipped by 3 bases and J by 2 bases; unmatched bases: 8. CDR3 amino acids: CASSISSRTSGGQETQYF. The CDR3 bases are TGTGCCAGTAGTATCAGTTCCAGGACTAGCGGGGGGCAAGAGACCCAGTACTTC.

This sequence joins TRBV2 and TRBJ1-2; the match to TRBD1 covers 9 bases. V trimming: 7 bases; J trimming: 4 bases; junction bases outside the gene matches: 10. The CDR3 is 15 residues long. Germline V gene data show CDR1 as SNHLY and CDR2 as FYNNEI. In nucleotides, the CDR3 is TGTGCCAGCAAGGTCACCGGGACAGGGTCCTATGGCTACACCTTC. It codes for CASKVTGTGSYGYTF.

V and J are TRBV29-1 and TRBJ2-7; 11 nucleotides align to TRBD1. In germline, CDR1 is SQVTM, CDR2 ANQGSEA. V lost 4 bases, J lost 5 bases, and 4 bases stayed unmatched. The CDR3 is 13 amino acids. CDR3 residues: CSVVGTGGNEQYF. The CDR3 coding sequence is TGCAGCGTTGTTGGGACAGGGGGAAACGAGCAGTACTTC.

This clone was observed once. This chain uses TRBV3-1 (or the pseudogene TRBV3-2) with TRBJ1-2; D is perhaps TRBD1 (6 bases). Germline loops: CDR1 LGHDT, CDR2 YNNKEL (reference sequence). This CDR3 region has 16 residues. The ends were cut back, 5 bases at V and 7 bases at J, with 23 bases in the middle. CDR3 DNA sequence: TGTGCCAGCAGCTGGAGGTCCGGGTACAGGGTCGCTGGCTACACCTTC. This codes for CASSWRSGYRVAGYTF.

The rearrangement joins TRBV28 to TRBJ2-3, with TRBD1 identical over 9 bases. Germline V gene lookup returns CDR1 MDHEN and CDR2 SYDVKM. Trimming took 4 bases from V and 5 from J; bases not matched to a gene: 7. The CDR3 spans 15 residues. Written as DNA, the CDR3 is TGTGCCAGCAGTTCATCCGGGACAGGGCTAGATACGCAGTATTTT. It codes for CASSSSGTGLDTQYF. The full variable domain, its missing parts supplied by reference TRBV28 and TRBJ2-3, is DVKVTQSSRYLVKRTGEKVFLECVQDMDHENMFWYRQDPGLGLRLIYFSYDVKMKEKGDIPEGYSVSREKKERFSLILESASTNQTSMYLCASSSSGTGLDTQYFGPGTRLTVL.

The chain carries TRBV18 and TRBJ2-7; D may be TRBD1 (6 bases). V was trimmed by 3 bases and J by 1 base, leaving 13 bases between them. CDR1 is KGHSH and CDR2 is LQKENI in the germline V gene. CDR3 length: 15 residues. In DNA form, the CDR3 reads TGTGCCAGCTCACCTTCCGGGACAAATTCCTACGAGCAGTACTTC. Translating gives CASSPSGTNSYEQYF.

This rearrangement joins TRBV7-2 to TRBJ2-7, with unresolved D. The germline CDR1 and CDR2 sequences are SGHTA and FQGNSA. This CDR3 is built from 12 residues. The V and J ends lost 3 bases and 0 bases respectively, with 3 bases between them. The CDR3 protein is CASSFRSYEQYF. The CDR3 DNA follows: TGTGCCAGCAGCTTCCGCTCCTACGAGCAGTACTTC.

The chain employs TRBV9 and TRBJ2-2; the D is unclear. The CDR3 consists of 15 residues. Trimming took 1 base from V and 3 from J, leaving 10 bases between them. Germline V gene sequence: CDR1 SGDLS, CDR2 YYNGEE. CDR3 region: CASSVNRYYTGELFF. The CDR3 nucleotides are TGTGCCAGCAGCGTAAACCGGTATTACACCGGGGAGCTGTTTTTT.

This rearrangement joins TRBV7-2 to TRBJ1-1; the D is unclear. The germline V and J ends were trimmed by 1 base and 1 base, with 7 bases remaining between them. Germline assignment: CDR1 SGHTA and CDR2 FQGNSA. The CDR3 contains 14 residues. In DNA, the CDR3 is TGTGCCAGCAGCTTAGGGGCCGGGAACACTGAAGCTTTCTTT. Translating gives CASSLGAGNTEAFF.

This chain connects TRBV4-1 to TRBJ1-6, with D uncertain. CDR3 size: 16 residues. V lost 2 bases and J lost 10, with 18 bases in between. Germline CDR1 MGHRA, CDR2 YSYEKL. CDR3 DNA: TGCGCCAGCAGCCAACAACTGGACTTTAAGTTATCACCCCTCCACTTT. It yields the protein CASSQQLDFKLSPLHF.